This T cell receptor beta chain is drawn from a study of early T cells in non-severe SARS-CoV-2 infection. Study at large: With bulk RNA from unsorted whole blood as input, sequencing yielded unpaired chains. General study results and limits: VDJdb-based matching was biased toward anti-spike CD8 responses and missed private and CD4 specificities.

There are many counts of this clonotype. Its antigen is as yet unknown. The protocol attached unique molecular identifiers to individual cDNA molecules. TCRdb re-derived calls from the 5' RACE reads in MiXCR, one entry per CDR3 protein. Here the sample spans 25,000 to 30,000 distinct CDR3 sequences, 6% to 7.5% being singletons. The source is an adult who was a healthcare worker with PCR-confirmed SARS-CoV-2 infection or an uninfected control (not recorded which). Sequences were derived from whole blood, sampled at baseline.

The CDR3 region has the DNA TGTGCCAGCAGCTTTCTCACAACGTCTGAGCAGTTCTTC. The encoded protein is CASSFLTTSEQFF. The chain has TRBV7-3 and TRBJ2-1; D is uncertain. The CDR3 sequence is 13 residues long. With 3 bases removed from V and 9 bases from J, the gap between germline ends came to 12 bases. Germline V gene sequence: CDR1 SGHTA, CDR2 FQGTGA.